The next 13 T cell receptor beta chains were all read from a single sample in a study of T-cell reconstitution after alpha-beta-depleted transplantation in children. Preparing the TCRbeta library involved the use of unique molecular identifiers. TCRdb ran MiXCR on the PCR reads and lists one entry per CDR3 protein. This table holds around 480,000 distinct CDR3 sequences, approximately 32% found once. The material was PBMCs from the stem cell graft donor, obtained from the stem cell graft. Receptors were obtained from a human donor who donated a stem cell graft to a child with aplastic anemia.

The rearrangement uses TRBV6-2 or TRBV6-3 and TRBJ2-1; D remains ambiguous. The germline CDR1 and CDR2 sequences are MNHEY and SVGEGT. Trimming took 2 bases from V and 3 from J, leaving 11 bases between them. This CDR3 has 15 amino acids. The CDR3 protein is CASSYAATNYNEQFF. CDR3 DNA: TGTGCCAGCAGTTACGCAGCAACAAACTACAATGAGCAGTTCTTC.

This clonotype has just a few counts. The V gene is TRBV20-1, the J gene TRBJ1-4; 9 nucleotides align to TRBD1. The V and J ends lost 1 base and 8 bases, in that order; junction bases with no gene match: 5. Looked up from germline, CDR1 is DFQATT and CDR2 is SNEGSKA (reference sequence). This CDR3 spans 14 amino acids. Here the CDR3 reads CSARVDRGGEKLFF. The CDR3, as DNA: TGCAGTGCTAGAGTGGACAGGGGAGGAGAAAAACTGTTTTTT.

This clonotype turned up a few times. The chain links TRBV13 to TRBJ1-1, with TRBD1 matching 11 bases. The junction had 8 bases not matched to a gene; V was cut back by 4 bases and J by 4 bases. Germline values: CDR1 PRHDT, CDR2 FYEKMQ (reference sequence). This CDR3 contains 16 residues. In DNA, the CDR3 is TGTGCCAGCAGCTCCCGGGACAGGGGGTTTATCACTGAAGCTTTCTTT. The encoded protein is CASSSRDRGFITEAFF.

The J gene is TRBJ2-7, the V gene TRBV7-2, with a weak D call TRBD2 (5 bases). Germline loops: CDR1 SGHTA, CDR2 FQGNSA. This CDR3 has 15 residues. V was pared by 5 bases and J by 3 bases, with 17 bases between. The CDR3 region is CASSPIGLPVYEQYF. CDR3 DNA sequence: TGTGCCAGCAGCCCTATTGGACTCCCGGTCTACGAGCAGTACTTC. The variable domain in full, with the rest retrieved from reference TRBV7-2 and TRBJ2-7, is GAGVSQSPSNKVTEKGKDVELRCDPISGHTALYWYRQSLGQGLEFLIYFQGNSAPDKSGLPSDRFSAERTGGSVSTLTIQRTQQEDSAVYLCASSPIGLPVYEQYFGPGTRLTVT.

This clonotype has only one observation. The chain has TRBV6-6 and TRBJ1-2, with D possibly matching TRBD1 (5 bases). Trimming pared 0 bases from V and 8 bases from J, leaving 13 bases between. This CDR3 is built from 14 residues. In germline, CDR1 is MNHNY, CDR2 SVGAGI (reference sequence). CDR3 in amino acids: CASSYSEGSGGYTF. CDR3 coding DNA: TGTGCCAGCAGTTACTCAGAGGGGTCGGGAGGCTACACCTTC.

This clonotype has a handful of counts. The rearrangement joins TRBV20-1 to TRBJ1-5; perhaps TRBD1 as D (5 bases). The CDR3 is made up of 13 amino acids. The ends were cut back, 6 bases at V and 3 bases at J, with 12 bases in the middle. Germline V gene sequence: CDR1 DFQATT, CDR2 SNEGSKA (reference sequence). CDR3 sequence: CSAKGPYNQPQHF. The CDR3 DNA reads as TGCAGTGCCAAGGGACCGTACAATCAGCCCCAGCATTTT.

A note on this clonotype: Relative to the germline gene, one junction end is altered; a read error may explain this. V is TRBV15 and J is TRBJ2-7, with 8 bases lining up with TRBD2. Germline CDR1 and CDR2: LNHNV and YYDKDF (reference sequence). CDR3 length: 15 amino acids. The CDR3 bases are TGTGCCACCAGAGCCTCTGTTACTAGCGGATACGAGCAGTCCTTC. It specifies CATRASVTSGYEQSF.

This clonotype occurred a few times. The chain employs TRBV5-1 and TRBJ2-1; 11 positions match TRBD2. Germline V gene lookup returns CDR1 SGHRS and CDR2 YFSETQ. V dropped 6 bases and J dropped 1; count of bases not matched to a gene: 12. This CDR3 is 18 amino acids long. CDR3 loop: CASTLSSLAGESYNEQFF. The CDR3 DNA sequence: TGCGCCAGCACCCTATCCTCACTAGCGGGGGAATCCTACAATGAGCAGTTCTTC.

This clonotype was recorded only once. CDR3 sequence reads: CASGFEGLYNEQFF. In DNA form, the CDR3 reads TGTGCTAGTGGTTTTGAGGGATTATACAATGAGCAGTTCTTC. The V call is TRBV12-5, the J call TRBJ2-1; perhaps TRBD2 as D (5 bases). V was trimmed by 3 bases and J by 4 bases, leaving 10 bases between them. The germline V gene has CDR1 LGHNT and CDR2 FRNRAP. The CDR3 runs 14 residues.

The chain recombines TRBV6-5 with TRBJ2-5; no clear D. Germline V gene data show CDR1 as MNHEY and CDR2 as SVGAGI. V was trimmed by 2 bases and J by 5 bases, leaving 12 bases between them. This CDR3 is 14 amino acids long. The CDR3 here is CASSYDRVGETQYF. The CDR3 DNA reads TGTGCCAGCAGTTACGATAGGGTGGGGGAGACCCAGTACTTC.

This clonotype was found a few times. Compared with germline, one end of the junction differs, possibly owing to a read error. This chain links TRBV7-2 with TRBJ1-6; D possibly corresponds to TRBD1 (6 bases). CDR1 and CDR2 from the germline V gene are SGHTA and FQGNSA. The CDR3 consists of 13 residues. This chain's CDR3 is CASSGQNYSPLHF. CDR3 sequence (DNA): TGTGCCAGCAGTGGACAGAATTATTCCCCCCTCCACTTT.

The chain employs TRBV29-1 and TRBJ1-2; unclear D gene. CDR1 is SQVTM and CDR2 is ANQGSEA in the germline V gene. V was cut by 1 base and J by 3 bases, with 15 bases left in between. The CDR3 loop spans 15 amino acids. CDR3 loop: CSVEARTADDYGYTF. Written as DNA, the CDR3 is TGCAGCGTTGAAGCTCGGACGGCGGACGACTATGGCTACACCTTC.

The chain links TRBV4-3 to TRBJ2-3; 14 positions match TRBD2. The ends lost 4 bases at V and 5 bases at J; junction bases unmatched: 2. The V gene's germline CDR1 is LGHNA and CDR2 YSLEER. The CDR3 runs to 15 residues. The CDR3 loop is CASSRTSGRIDTQYF. CDR3 bases: TGCGCCAGCAGCCGGACTAGCGGGAGGATAGATACGCAGTATTTT.